The 21 T cell receptor beta chains in this list originate from one sample, sequenced in a study of response to subunit inactivated influenza vaccine. MiXCR, run by TCRdb on the RT-PCR reads, gives a single entry per CDR3 protein. Of 500,000 to 600,000 distinct CDR3 sequences in the sample, roughly 12% were seen once. Separately, the same data were catalogued under a study of T cells expressing NK-cell markers. Per that study: Production of TCR beta cDNA relied on 5'RACE template switching with UMIs.

Source: PBMCs from blood, taken on the day of vaccination. The origin of the receptors is a man between 50 and 59 years old who received an inactivated influenza vaccine.

The chain combines TRBV7-9 with TRBJ2-1; 8 bases are shared with TRBD2. This CDR3 is 16 amino acids long. CDR1 SEHNR and CDR2 FQNEAQ come from the germline V gene (reference sequence). With V trimmed by 5 bases and J by 2 bases, 8 bases remained unmatched. CDR3 sequence: CASSPLGGRTYNEQFF. CDR3 in DNA: TGTGCCAGCAGCCCGTTGGGCGGGAGGACCTACAATGAGCAGTTCTTC.

This clonotype appeared a few times. V is TRBV5-5 and J is TRBJ2-1; a possible D gene is TRBD1 (6 bases). The germline CDR1 and CDR2 sequences are SGHKS and YYEKEE (reference sequence). There are 15 residues in the CDR3. V lost 3 bases and J 10 bases, leaving 20 bases between the germline ends. Written as DNA, the CDR3 is TGTGCCAGCAGCTCTTCAACGACAGGTGGGACGGAGCAGTTCTTC. Protein sequence: CASSSSTTGGTEQFF.

The genes are TRBV12-3 or TRBV12-4 and TRBJ2-1, with TRBD1 matching over 8 bases. The V segment lost 6 bases and the J segment 8 bases; nucleotides outside the gene matches: 6. CDR3 length: 13 residues. The CDR3 bases are TGTGCCAGCAGGAAGGACAGGGTCGATGAGCAGTTCTTC. Protein product: CASRKDRVDEQFF.

This clonotype was counted only a few times. This chain connects TRBV12-3 or TRBV12-4 to TRBJ1-1, with D perhaps matching TRBD1 (5 bases). The CDR3 extends over 14 amino acids. Trimming shortened V by 8 bases and J by 1 base, and 14 bases separated the two germline ends. Written as DNA, the CDR3 is TGTGCCAGCGATAGCGGGGCTAAGAACACTGAAGCTTTCTTT. This gives the protein CASDSGAKNTEAFF.

V gene TRBV20-1 combines with J gene TRBJ2-5, with 7 bases aligning to TRBD1. Germline CDR1 is DFQATT and CDR2 is SNEGSKA (reference sequence). The CDR3 spans 15 residues. The V and J ends lost 5 bases and 3 bases, in that order; junction bases with no gene match: 12. In DNA, the CDR3 is TGCAGTGCTTTTCTACCCGGGACAGAAAAAGAGACCCAGTACTTC. Protein product: CSAFLPGTEKETQYF.

There are a few counts of this clonotype. This chain connects TRBV7-9 to TRBJ2-2; the D is unclear. Trimming shortened V by 5 bases and J by 6 bases, and 10 bases separated the two germline ends. This CDR3 is 13 amino acids long. Per the germline V gene, CDR1 is SEHNR and CDR2 is FQNEAQ (reference sequence). Here the CDR3 reads CASSLKVSGELFF. In DNA form, the CDR3 reads TGTGCCAGCAGCCTGAAGGTCTCCGGGGAGCTGTTTTTT. Drawing the rest from reference TRBV7-9 and TRBJ2-2, the complete variable domain is DTGVSQNPRHKITKRGQNVTFRCDPISEHNRLYWYRQTLGQGPEFLTYFQNEAQLEKSRLLSDRFSAERPKGSFSTLEIQRTEQGDSAMYLCASSLKVSGELFFGEGSRLTVL.

This clonotype was recorded a few times. The chain combines TRBV5-4 with TRBJ2-3, with 11 bases lining up with TRBD2. There are 17 residues in the CDR3. The germline gives CDR1 SGHNT, CDR2 YYREEE (reference sequence). V lost 0 bases and J lost 6; bases outside the gene matches: 9. CDR3 protein: CASSLGLAGSTLDTQYF. For the CDR3, the DNA is TGTGCCAGCAGCTTGGGACTAGCGGGAAGTACCTTGGATACGCAGTATTTT.

There are many counts of this clonotype. The rearrangement links TRBV27 to TRBJ2-1; tentatively, D is TRBD1 or TRBD2 (5 bases each). Germline CDR1 reads MNHEY; CDR2 reads SMNVEV (reference sequence). The CDR3 loop spans 15 amino acids. The V and J ends lost 7 bases and 1 base respectively, with 14 bases between them. CDR3 DNA sequence: TGTGCCAGCAAGATCGGGACGGTTTCCTACAATGAGCAGTTCTTC. As protein: CASKIGTVSYNEQFF.

This clonotype was seen ten or more times. The junction differs from germline at one of its ends, possibly a read error. This sequence joins TRBV5-1 and TRBJ2-5, with D perhaps TRBD2 (7 bases). CDR1 and CDR2 (germline): SGHRS, YFSETQ. The CDR3 extends over 14 amino acids. CDR3 amino acids: CASSLGGGRETQYF. In DNA, the CDR3 is TGTGCCAGCAGCTTGGGGGGGGGCAGAGAGACCCAGTACTTC.

CDR3 coding DNA: TGTGCCAGCTCACAGCTCGGGACTAGCGGGAGCACAGATACGCAGTATTTT. This codes for CASSQLGTSGSTDTQYF. The V gene is TRBV18, the J gene TRBJ2-3; 12 bases align to TRBD2. The V gene's germline CDR1 is KGHSH and CDR2 LQKENI. Trimming cost V 4 bases and J 0 bases; bases outside gene matches: 5. The CDR3 sequence is 17 residues long.

The table lists this clonotype with a few counts. The rearrangement uses TRBV4-1 and TRBJ2-5; D gene uncertain. Trimming shortened V by 0 bases and J by 4 bases, and 15 bases separated the two germline ends. In germline, CDR1 is MGHRA, CDR2 YSYEKL. There are 16 residues in the CDR3. CDR3 region: CASSQEFAGVSETQYF. The CDR3 nucleotides are TGCGCCAGCAGCCAAGAGTTCGCTGGGGTCTCAGAGACCCAGTACTTC.

The V gene is TRBV7-9, the J gene TRBJ2-7; 8 nucleotides match TRBD2. V was clipped by 5 bases and J by 3 bases; unmatched bases: 6. Germline loops: CDR1 SEHNR, CDR2 FQNEAQ (reference sequence). This CDR3 contains 14 residues. The CDR3 sequence: CASSGSGTNYEQYF. CDR3 DNA sequence: TGTGCCAGCAGCGGTAGCGGGACCAACTACGAGCAGTACTTC.

This clonotype was found many times. This sequence joins TRBV6-1 and TRBJ2-1; 12 nucleotides align to TRBD2. The CDR3 runs to 14 residues. Per the germline V gene, CDR1 is MNHNS and CDR2 is SASEGT. The trim removed 7 bases at V and 8 bases at J, leaving 6 bases unmatched. CDR3 region: CASNQLAGGHEQFF. The CDR3 DNA sequence: TGTGCCAGCAACCAACTAGCGGGGGGACATGAGCAGTTCTTC.

The rearrangement uses TRBV2 and TRBJ2-5; maybe TRBD2 (5 bases). This CDR3 spans 11 amino acids. Trimming pared 10 bases from V and 5 bases from J, leaving 11 bases between. Germline V gene lookup returns CDR1 SNHLY and CDR2 FYNNEI. CDR3 region: CAIRGWETQYF. The CDR3 DNA sequence: TGTGCCATCCGGGGTTGGGAGACCCAGTACTTC.

This clonotype was observed many times. This sequence joins TRBV12-3 or TRBV12-4 and TRBJ2-2; the D gene is possibly TRBD1 (5 bases). V lost 3 bases to trimming and J lost 7 bases, with 9 bases between them. The CDR3 has 13 residues. For the CDR3, the DNA is TGTGCCAGCAGTTTCATGGACATCGGGGAGCTGTTTTTT. This encodes CASSFMDIGELFF.

This clonotype was counted only a few times. This chain links TRBV5-1 with TRBJ1-1, with a tentative D call TRBD1 (5 bases). The CDR3 is made up of 14 amino acids. The ends were cut back, 3 bases at V and 4 bases at J, with 13 bases in the middle. Per germline, CDR1 SGHRS and CDR2 YFSETQ. CDR3 nucleotide sequence: TGCGCCAGCAGCTCCGGGACCCTGGGCACTGAAGCTTTCTTT. Translation gives CASSSGTLGTEAFF.

The J gene is TRBJ2-1, the V gene TRBV11-3; TRBD1 aligns across 10 bases. V shed 1 base, J shed 7 bases, and the junction held 7 bases outside the gene matches. The V gene's germline CDR1 is SGHNT and CDR2 YENEEA. This CDR3 spans 16 amino acids. DNA for the CDR3: TGTGCCAGCAGCTTAGGCGCCGGGACAGGGGAGAATGAGCAGTTCTTC. This encodes CASSLGAGTGENEQFF. The full variable domain, in which reference TRBV11-3 and TRBJ2-1 provide the parts outside the CDR3, is EAGVVQSPRYKIIEKKQPVAFWCNPISGHNTLYWYLQNLGQGPELLIRYENEEAVDDSQLPKDRFSAERLKGVDSTLKIQPAELGDSAVYLCASSLGAGTGENEQFFGPGTRLTVL.

This clonotype was seen ten or more times. The chain has TRBV20-1 and TRBJ2-1; 14 positions match TRBD2. There are 14 residues in the CDR3. CDR1 and CDR2 from the germline V gene are DFQATT and SNEGSKA (reference sequence). V shed 6 bases and J 10 bases; nucleotides not matched to a gene: 8. The CDR3 region has the DNA TGCAGTGCACCAGGGACTAGCGGGAGCCTCGAGCAGTTCTTC. This gives the protein CSAPGTSGSLEQFF.

This clonotype was counted only a few times. The gene calls are TRBV6-2 or TRBV6-3 and TRBJ1-1; D uncertain. The CDR3 has 13 amino acids. The germline V gene has CDR1 MNHEY and CDR2 SVGEGT. V lost 7 bases to trimming and J lost 0 bases, with 9 bases between them. DNA for the CDR3: TGTGCCAGCAACGATTTTATGAACACTGAAGCTTTCTTT. Protein sequence: CASNDFMNTEAFF.

This clonotype was seen a few times. This chain links TRBV15 with TRBJ2-3; possible D gene TRBD2, 5 bases. V was cut by 9 bases and J by 1 base, with 8 bases left in between. The CDR3 sequence is 12 residues long. Germline lookup yields CDR1 LNHNV and CDR2 YYDKDF (reference sequence). CDR3 in amino acids: CATSRGTDTQYF. DNA for the CDR3: TGTGCCACTTCGCGGGGCACAGATACGCAGTATTTT.

A few counts support this clonotype. CDR3 bases: TGCGCCAGCAGTCGAGGGGAGGGTGAAAAACTGTTTTTT. Translation gives CASSRGEGEKLFF. The J gene is TRBJ1-4, the V gene TRBV5-1; weak D call: TRBD1 (5 bases). Per the germline V gene, CDR1 is SGHRS and CDR2 is YFSETQ. Trimming took off 5 bases at V and 7 bases at J, with 12 bases between the two ends. The CDR3 contains 13 residues.